A selection of T cell receptor beta chains follows, all from one sample in a study of T cell repertoires in ileal Crohn's disease. Sequencing used immunoSEQ multiplex PCR; TCRdb keeps in-frame clones, though not all of them. In the table there are approximately 13,000 clones, 70% to 80% of which are singletons. The material sequenced was ileal tissue. Receptors were obtained from an adult with Crohn's disease. CDR3s include the opening cysteine and the closing phenylalanine or tryptophan. D genes are given only for firm matches. The size of a clone is reported for some rows only, either as once, few or many, or as a class for expanded clones.

V gene	clone size	D gene	CDR3 length	J gene	CDR3 protein	CDR3 DNA
TRBV10-1	.	.	13	TRBJ1-6	CASSEQDNSPLHF	TGCGCCAGCAGTGAACAGGATAATTCACCCCTCCACTTT
TRBV14	.	.	17	TRBJ1-2	CASSQESSFRQWYGYTF	TGTGCCAGCAGCCAAGAGAGTTCATTTAGACAGTGGTATGGCTACACCTTC
TRBV11-2	once	TRBD1	14	TRBJ2-2	CASSLTGGLQELFF	TGTGCCAGCAGCTTAACAGGGGGGTTGCAGGAGCTGTTTTTT
TRBV16	few	.	12	TRBJ2-1	CASSPREVLPIF	TGTGCCAGCAGCCCCAGGGAGGTTCTCCCGATCTTC
TRBV7-3	medium-sized	.	13	TRBJ2-1	CASSFSLVNEQFF	TGTGCCAGCAGCTTCTCCCTAGTCAATGAGCAGTTCTTC
TRBV27	.	.	13	TRBJ1-2	CASSYGTAYGYTF	TGTGCCAGCAGTTACGGGACCGCCTATGGCTACACCTTC
TRBV6-5	.	.	15	TRBJ2-7	CASSPRDGSSYEQYF	TGTGCCAGCAGTCCTCGAGATGGGAGCTCCTACGAGCAGTACTTC
TRBV29-1	.	.	12	TRBJ2-5	CSGADIAETQYF	TGCAGCGGCGCGGACATAGCAGAGACCCAGTACTTC
TRBV5-1	.	TRBD2	14	TRBJ2-5	CASSFSGVQETQYF	TGCGCCAGCAGCTTTAGCGGGGTACAAGAGACCCAGTACTTC
TRBV7-9	medium-sized	.	12	TRBJ1-2	CASSPSREGYTF	TGTGCCAGCAGCCCCAGCCGGGAAGGCTACACCTTC
TRBV30	medium-sized	.	14	TRBJ1-4	CAWSVGARGEKLFF	TGTGCCTGGAGTGTAGGGGCAAGAGGGGAAAAACTGTTTTTT
TRBV18	.	.	14	TRBJ1-1	CASSPRAENTEAFF	TGTGCCAGCTCACCACGGGCAGAGAACACTGAAGCTTTCTTT
TRBV28	.	.	17	TRBJ1-2	CASSFSAKGAGTYGYTF	TGTGCCAGCAGTTTCTCGGCAAAAGGGGCCGGTACCTATGGCTACACCTTC
TRBV19	.	.	13	TRBJ1-1	CASSINGQLYAFF	TGTGCCAGTAGTATCAACGGACAATTGTACGCTTTCTTT
TRBV7-3	.	TRBD2	12	TRBJ2-7	CASSTLAGEQYF	TGTGCCAGCAGCACACTAGCGGGGGAGCAGTACTTC
TRBV7-9	.	.	13	TRBJ1-5	CASSLDGNQPQHF	TGTGCCAGCAGCTTAGACGGCAATCAGCCCCAGCATTTT
TRBV5-1	few	.	16	TRBJ2-1	CASSFKLRRSYNEQFF	TGCGCCAGCAGCTTCAAGCTAAGGCGCTCCTACAATGAGCAGTTCTTC
TRBV21-1	.	.	17	TRBJ2-7	CASSKARGQARAYEQYF	TGTGCCAGCAGCAAAGCGCGCGGACAGGCGCGGGCCTACGAGCAGTACTTC
TRBV5-1	.	.	12	TRBJ2-7	CASRQGSYEQYF	TGCGCCAGCAGACAGGGTTCCTACGAGCAGTACTTC
TRBV28	.	TRBD1	19	TRBJ1-3	CASSPPVRQGPYSGNTIYF	TGTGCCAGCAGTCCCCCCGTGAGACAGGGGCCCTACTCTGGAAACACCATATATTTT
TRBV14	once	.	17	TRBJ1-1	CASSQPNSGLGDTEAFF	TGTGCCAGCAGCCAGCCGAACTCAGGGTTGGGGGACACTGAAGCTTTCTTT
TRBV7-8	.	.	14	TRBJ1-1	CASSLVGRNTEAFF	TGTGCCAGCAGCTTAGTAGGCAGGAACACTGAAGCTTTCTTT
TRBV25-1	.	TRBD2	14	TRBJ2-3	CASSERLAKDTQYF	TGTGCCAGCAGTGAGAGACTAGCGAAAGATACGCAGTATTTT
TRBV27	.	.	12	TRBJ2-7	CASTGNLAEQYF	TGTGCCAGCACCGGTAATCTAGCCGAGCAGTACTTC